Each of the 25 T cell receptor beta chains below was sequenced from the same sample in a study of cytomegalovirus exposure and HLA in healthy donors. A multiplex PCR was run with 60 Vbeta primers and 13 Jbeta primers. Method: immunoSEQ multiplex PCR; TCRdb's copy keeps in-frame clones and lacks some. The data hold fewer than 150,000 clones, with more than 75% observed a single time. Sequencing was performed on PBMCs. All receptors derive from a male donor in good health and CMV-seronegative.

This clone came up once. The J gene is TRBJ2-7, the V gene TRBV5-1; possible D gene TRBD2, 5 bases. Germline lookup yields CDR1 SGHRS and CDR2 YFSETQ. Trimming cost V 0 bases and J 2 bases, with 6 bases left between them. The CDR3 covers 13 residues. The DNA of the CDR3 is TGCGCCAGCAGCTTGGACGGGACCTACGAGCAGTACTTC. This encodes CASSLDGTYEQYF. The variable domain in full, completed from reference TRBV5-1 and TRBJ2-7, reads KAGVTQTPRYLIKTRGQQVTLSCSPISGHRSVSWYQQTPGQGLQFLFEYFSETQRNKGNFPGRFSGRQFSNSRSEMNVSTLELGDSALYLCASSLDGTYEQYFGPGTRLTVT.

Here the CDR3 DNA reads TGTGCCAGCAGCGTAGTGGCCGACAGGGGGACTCGGGAGCAGTACTTC. This sequence encodes CASSVVADRGTREQYF. The gene calls are TRBV9 and TRBJ2-7; 9 nucleotides match TRBD1. There are 16 residues in the CDR3. Per germline, CDR1 SGDLS and CDR2 YYNGEE. J was trimmed by 7 bases and V by 0 bases; bases with no gene match: 11.

CDR3 DNA: TGTGCCAGCTCACCACAACAGGGAGCTAACTATGGCTACACCTTC. As protein: CASSPQQGANYGYTF. J is TRBJ1-2 and V is TRBV18, with D perhaps TRBD1 (6 bases). The CDR3 is 15 amino acids. Trimming removed 1 base at V and 0 bases at J, with 9 bases between. Germline V gene sequence: CDR1 KGHSH, CDR2 LQKENI.

This clone has only one observation. One end of the junction is discordant with germline, which a read error may explain. The chain uses TRBV20-1 and TRBJ1-2; D may be TRBD1 (5 bases). Germline CDR1 reads DFQATT; CDR2 reads SNEGSKA (reference sequence). The CDR3 has 11 amino acids. CDR3 nucleotides: TGCAGTGCTAGAGAGGGGCCCCGTGAGGCCTTC. It codes for CSAREGPREAF.

This chain joins TRBV16 and TRBJ1-4; D might be TRBD1 (5 bases). The CDR3 is 16 amino acids. In germline, CDR1 is KGHSY, CDR2 FQNENV. The V and J ends lost 0 bases and 8 bases respectively, with 16 bases between them. CDR3: CASSQSSGRGGEKLFF. For the CDR3, the DNA is TGTGCCAGCAGCCAATCCTCGGGGAGGGGAGGAGAAAAACTGTTTTTT. Variable domain in full (rest from reference TRBV16 and TRBJ1-4): GEEVAQTPKHLVRGEGQKAKLYCAPIKGHSYVFWYQQVLKNEFKFLISFQNENVFDETGMPKERFSAKCLPNSPCSLEIQATKLEDSAVYFCASSQSSGRGGEKLFFGSGTQLSVL.

The chain uses TRBV4-3 and TRBJ2-1, with D uncertain. Trimming took off 0 bases at V and 6 bases at J, with 15 bases between the two ends. Germline lookup yields CDR1 LGHNA and CDR2 YSLEER. The CDR3 length is 16 residues. CDR3 DNA sequence: TGCGCCAGCAGCCAAGAGGTAGCACAAATAGGCAATGAGCAGTTCTTC. It specifies CASSQEVAQIGNEQFF.

This chain joins TRBV4-2 and TRBJ2-1, with 7 positions matching TRBD2. Germline CDR1 and CDR2: LGHNA and YNFKEQ. Unmatched junction bases numbered 6, after V lost 0 bases and J lost 4 bases. The CDR3 has 16 amino acids. Here the CDR3 DNA reads TGTGCCAGCAGCCAAGAGGGGACTATCTCGTACAATGAGCAGTTCTTC. It codes for CASSQEGTISYNEQFF.

A single count supports this clone. The J gene is TRBJ2-5, the V gene TRBV4-3; perhaps TRBD2 as D (5 bases). TRBJ2-7 matches the DNA end more closely, so the J call is doubtful. CDR3 size: 15 residues. CDR1 is LGHNA, CDR2 YSLEER, per germline. The DNA of the CDR3 is TGCGCCAGCAGCCCCATCGGAGGTCCTACCTACGAGCAGTACTTC. Translating it yields CASSPIGGPTYEQYF.

The chain recombines TRBV18 with TRBJ1-2; unclear D gene. Trimming stripped 3 bases from V and 6 bases from J, with 11 bases between. Germline CDR1 is KGHSH and CDR2 is LQKENI. The CDR3 extends over 13 amino acids. CDR3 sequence reads: CASSPNTSNGYTF. The CDR3 coding sequence is TGTGCCAGCTCACCTAATACGAGTAATGGCTACACCTTC.

The rearrangement uses TRBV14 and TRBJ2-3, with 8 bases that match TRBD2. In germline, CDR1 is SGHDN, CDR2 FVKESK. This CDR3 is built from 17 residues. The ends lost 2 bases at V and 1 base at J; junction bases unmatched: 8. The CDR3 coding sequence is TGTGCCAGCAGCCAAATCGGCGGGGGGATACGCACAGATACGCAGTATTTT. Protein: CASSQIGGGIRTDTQYF.

This CDR3 is CASSLDRGLNSPLHF. The CDR3 DNA is TGTGCCAGCAGTCTAGACAGGGGCCTTAATTCACCCCTCCACTTT. V gene TRBV27 combines with J gene TRBJ1-6; 8 bases match TRBD1. Unmatched junction bases numbered 6, after V lost 5 bases and J lost 6 bases. Germline values: CDR1 MNHEY, CDR2 SMNVEV (reference sequence). This CDR3 comprises 15 residues.

This clone was recorded a few times. V is TRBV5-1 and J is TRBJ2-2, with TRBD1 matching over 9 bases. V dropped 5 bases and J dropped 4; count of bases not matched to a gene: 12. CDR3 length: 17 amino acids. CDR1 is SGHRS and CDR2 is YFSETQ in the germline V gene. In nucleotides, the CDR3 is TGCGCCAGCAGTTTGCTGGTGGGACAGGGTGCCACCGGGGAGCTGTTTTTT. The encoded protein is CASSLLVGQGATGELFF.

The chain employs TRBV7-9 and TRBJ1-2, with 7 bases lining up with TRBD1. Germline CDR1 reads SEHNR; CDR2 reads FQNEAQ (reference sequence). The ends lost 5 bases at V and 3 bases at J; junction bases unmatched: 3. The CDR3 consists of 13 residues. The CDR3 protein is CASSRDRDYGYTF. Written as DNA, the CDR3 is TGTGCCAGCAGCCGAGACAGGGACTATGGCTACACCTTC.

This clone was detected only once. The chain has TRBV5-1 and TRBJ2-1; 7 nucleotides match TRBD2. The germline V gene has CDR1 SGHRS and CDR2 YFSETQ. There are 15 residues in the CDR3. With V trimmed by 0 bases and J by 5 bases, 5 bases remained unmatched. CDR3 sequence: CASSLGAGVDNEQFF. CDR3 bases: TGCGCCAGCAGCTTGGGCGCGGGGGTAGACAATGAGCAGTTCTTC.

The chain is built from TRBV4-3 and TRBJ2-1, with D tentatively TRBD1 (6 bases). The germline V gene has CDR1 LGHNA and CDR2 YSLEER. Trimming took off 2 bases at V and 2 bases at J, with 13 bases between the two ends. This CDR3 spans 16 amino acids. The CDR3 loop is CASSQRSRGTYNEQFF. The CDR3 bases are TGCGCCAGCAGCCAACGCTCCAGGGGCACCTACAATGAGCAGTTCTTC.

This sequence joins TRBV6-1 and TRBJ2-1, with 7 bases fitting TRBD1. V was pared by 2 bases and J by 7 bases, with 8 bases of the junction left unmatched. The length of the CDR3 is 15 residues. CDR1 MNHNS and CDR2 SASEGT come from the germline V gene. CDR3 coding DNA: TGTGCCAGCAGTGAATTCGACAGGGCTTGGAATGAGCAGTTCTTC. It is translated as CASSEFDRAWNEQFF.

This clone was detected only a few times. This chain connects TRBV27 to TRBJ2-3; maybe TRBD1 (6 bases). Trimming removed 7 bases at V and 0 bases at J, with 14 bases between. This CDR3 spans 15 amino acids. Germline loops: CDR1 MNHEY, CDR2 SMNVEV (reference sequence). The CDR3 DNA is TGTGCCAGCATTCAGGCAGGGGCTAGCACAGATACGCAGTATTTT. Encoded protein: CASIQAGASTDTQYF.

The chain couples TRBV21-1 to TRBJ1-3. TRBV21-1 is deemed a pseudogene. The CDR3 is 19 residues long. The CDR3 DNA sequence: TGTGCCAGCAGCAAAGAATGGTGCAAGGAGAGAGACTCTGGAAACACCATATATTTT. Protein: CASSKEWCKERDSGNTIYF.

The chain uses TRBV7-9 and TRBJ2-1, with TRBD2 matching over 9 bases. CDR1 is SEHNR, CDR2 FQNEAQ, per germline (reference sequence). J gave up 5 bases and V 4 bases, and 9 bases lay outside the gene matches. The CDR3 is made up of 16 amino acids. CDR3 nucleotides: TGTGCCAGCAGCTCAAGCCTAGCGGGGAAGGACAATGAGCAGTTCTTC. It yields the protein CASSSSLAGKDNEQFF.

The rearrangement links TRBV27 to TRBJ2-3; TRBD2 aligns across 9 bases. CDR1 MNHEY and CDR2 SMNVEV come from the germline V gene (reference sequence). Trimming cost V 2 bases and J 2 bases; bases outside gene matches: 11. This CDR3 contains 18 residues. CDR3 nucleotide sequence: TGTGCCAGCAGTTTAAGGACTAGCGCCCTCTCTTACACAGATACGCAGTATTTT. This gives the protein CASSLRTSALSYTDTQYF.

The V gene is TRBV7-3, the J gene TRBJ1-3; tentatively, D is TRBD1 (5 bases). CDR3 size: 15 residues. V dropped 3 bases and J dropped 5 bases, with 14 bases sitting between them. Germline values: CDR1 SGHTA, CDR2 FQGTGA. DNA of the CDR3: TGTGCCAGCAGCTTGGATGGGGGAGGGAGAAACACCATATATTTT. Amino acids: CASSLDGGGRNTIYF.

This clone was counted between two and nine times. Other DNA sequences from this sample encode an identical CDR3 as well. The V call is TRBV7-3, the J call TRBJ2-1; 7 nucleotides align to TRBD1. Germline lookup yields CDR1 SGHTA and CDR2 FQGTGA. With 4 bases clipped from V and 5 bases from J, the junction kept 5 bases outside the gene matches. CDR3 size: 14 residues. The DNA of the CDR3 is TGTGCCAGCAGCTCGTCGGGACAGAACAATGAGCAGTTCTTC. This codes for CASSSSGQNNEQFF.

The chain links TRBV28 to TRBJ2-7, with D uncertain. The CDR3 runs to 14 residues. From germline, CDR1 is MDHEN and CDR2 SYDVKM. The germline V and J ends were trimmed by 3 bases and 2 bases, with 11 bases remaining between them. CDR3 nucleotide sequence: TGTGCCAGCAGTTTGGGCTTAGGTACCTACGAGCAGTACTTC. Translation gives CASSLGLGTYEQYF.

This rearrangement joins TRBV7-2 to TRBJ2-3; 7 nucleotides agree with TRBD1. Germline V gene data show CDR1 as SGHTA and CDR2 as FQGNSA. The CDR3 contains 13 residues. V was pared by 8 bases and J by 2 bases, with 4 bases of the junction left unmatched. CDR3 sequence reads: CASRGGSTDTQYF. CDR3 DNA sequence: TGTGCCAGCCGAGGGGGCTCCACAGATACGCAGTATTTT.

V usage is TRBV29-1 and J usage is TRBJ2-5; TRBD1 agrees at 8 bases. This CDR3 is built from 12 residues. J was trimmed by 7 bases and V by 6 bases; bases with no gene match: 7. Germline V gene lookup returns CDR1 SQVTM and CDR2 ANQGSEA. CDR3 amino acids: CSVGQGMGTQYF. The CDR3 bases are TGCAGCGTCGGACAGGGAATGGGGACCCAGTACTTC.